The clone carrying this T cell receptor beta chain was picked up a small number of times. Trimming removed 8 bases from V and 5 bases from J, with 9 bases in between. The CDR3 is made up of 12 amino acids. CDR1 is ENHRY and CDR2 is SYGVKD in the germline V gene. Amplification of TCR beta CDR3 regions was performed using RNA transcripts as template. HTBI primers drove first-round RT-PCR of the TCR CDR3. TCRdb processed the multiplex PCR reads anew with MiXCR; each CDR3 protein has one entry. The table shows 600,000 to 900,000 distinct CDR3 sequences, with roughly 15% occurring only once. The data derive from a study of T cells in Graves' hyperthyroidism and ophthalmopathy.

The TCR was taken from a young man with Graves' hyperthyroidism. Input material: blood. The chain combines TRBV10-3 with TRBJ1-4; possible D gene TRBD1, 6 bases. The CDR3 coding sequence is TGTGCCATCTCGGGACAAAATGAAAAACTGTTTTTT. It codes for CAISGQNEKLFF.